This is a list of T cell receptor beta chains from one sample in a study of tumor-infiltrating lymphocytes in localized non-small cell lung cancer. Only in-frame clones appear in the TCRdb table, and some are missing; sequencing was by immunoSEQ multiplex PCR. The profile covers fewer than 13,000 clones, with around 68% appearing a single time and over 8% taken by the ten largest. Sequenced input: lung tumor tissue. The receptors stem from a human donor with non-small cell lung cancer. The CDR3 runs from the conserved cysteine through the conserved F or W. D genes are given only for firm matches. Expanded clones get a size class; other rows say once, few or many, or leave the size out.

J | V | D | size | CDR3 | DNA
TRBJ1-2 | TRBV7-2 | . | once | CASSFADSYGYTF | TGTGCCAGCAGCTTTGCTGACAGCTACGGCTACACCTTC
TRBJ1-2 | TRBV4-1 | . | few | CASSQDTSGWWDGYTF | TGCGCCAGCAGCCAAGATACGAGTGGATGGTGGGATGGCTACACCTTC
TRBJ2-5 | TRBV29-1 | . | . | CSGGGETQYF | TGCAGCGGTGGGGGCGAGACCCAGTACTTC
TRBJ2-3 | TRBV10-2 | . | once | CASNERHLSTDTQYF | TGCGCCAGCAACGAGCGGCACCTTAGCACAGATACGCAGTATTTT
TRBJ2-1 | TRBV6-5 | . | few | CASSYSGVHNEQFF | TGTGCCAGCAGTTACTCGGGGGTCCACAATGAGCAGTTCTTC
TRBJ1-1 | TRBV5-5 | . | . | CASSLRSIGTEAFF | TGTGCCAGCAGCTTGCGGAGTATCGGCACTGAAGCTTTCTTT
TRBJ2-2 | TRBV6-5 | . | . | CASSARGPGELFF | TGTGCCAGCAGTGCCAGGGGTCCCGGGGAGCTGTTTTTT
TRBJ1-1 | TRBV7-8 | TRBD1 | . | CASRPDRGIWVWNTEAFF | TGTGCCAGCAGGCCGGACAGGGGAATATGGGTATGGAACACTGAAGCTTTCTTT
TRBJ2-7 | TRBV11-3 | TRBD1 | . | CASSDAGTGVYEQYF | TGTGCCAGCAGCGATGCCGGGACAGGGGTCTACGAGCAGTACTTC
TRBJ2-2 | TRBV5-1 | . | . | CASSSGDNTGELFF | TGCGCCAGCAGCTCGGGCGATAACACCGGGGAGCTGTTTTTT
TRBJ2-7 | TRBV7-2 | TRBD2 | . | CASHSGGGYYEQYF | TGTGCCAGTCACTCTGGCGGGGGGTACTACGAGCAGTACTTC
TRBJ2-1 | TRBV5-1 | . | . | CASSLRGQQFF | TGCGCCAGCAGCCTCCGGGGCCAGCAGTTCTTC
TRBJ1-1 | TRBV10-3 | . | few | CAITSQGNTEAFF | TGTGCCATCACCTCCCAGGGAAACACTGAAGCTTTCTTT
TRBJ2-5 | TRBV6-6 | TRBD1 | . | CASSMQGAQETQYF | TGTGCCAGCAGTATGCAGGGGGCCCAAGAGACCCAGTACTTC
TRBJ1-5 | TRBV15 | . | . | CATSRGSQSNQPQHF | TGTGCCACCAGCAGAGGATCGCAATCCAATCAGCCCCAGCATTTT
TRBJ2-7 | TRBV2 | . | few | CASSDLLGHYEQYF | TGTGCCAGCAGTGACCTCCTGGGCCACTACGAGCAGTACTTC
TRBJ2-7 | TRBV5-4 | TRBD1 | medium-sized | CASRSTGTGSYEQYF | TGTGCCAGCAGATCGACCGGGACAGGATCCTACGAGCAGTACTTC
TRBJ1-2 | TRBV7-2 | TRBD1 | . | CASSQGQSPRYGYTF | TGTGCCAGCAGCCAGGGACAGTCTCCCCGATATGGCTACACCTTC
TRBJ2-7 | TRBV7-2 | . | . | CASSLIAGTYEQYF | TGTGCCAGCAGCTTAATCGCGGGAACCTACGAGCAGTACTTC
TRBJ2-3 | TRBV5-4 | . | . | CASSLIDTTDTQYF | TGTGCCAGCAGCTTGATTGACACCACAGATACGCAGTATTTT
TRBJ1-3 | TRBV5-1 | . | . | CASSALSSGNTIYF | TGCGCCAGCAGCGCCTTAAGCTCTGGAAACACCATATATTTT
TRBJ2-5 | TRBV30 | TRBD1 | . | CAWSTGQGTQETQYF | TGTGCCTGGAGTACGGGACAGGGGACCCAAGAGACCCAGTACTTC
TRBJ2-3 | TRBV5-1 | TRBD1 | . | CASSGTGTDTQYF | TGCGCCAGCTCCGGGACAGGCACAGATACGCAGTATTTT
TRBJ2-1 | TRBV9 | . | . | CASSVESYHEQFF | TGTGCCAGCAGCGTAGAAAGTTACCATGAGCAGTTCTTC
TRBJ2-2 | TRBV19 | . | . | CASSKGHINTGELFF | TGTGCCAGTAGTAAGGGACACATCAACACCGGGGAGCTGTTTTTT
TRBJ2-7 | TRBV29-1 | TRBD2 | . | CSVESGGAYEQYF | TGCAGCGTTGAATCCGGGGGGGCATACGAGCAGTACTTC
TRBJ2-1 | TRBV7-9 | TRBD2 | medium-sized | CASSLGLGVAEQFF | TGTGCCAGCAGCTTGGGACTAGGTGTGGCTGAGCAGTTCTTC
TRBJ2-5 | TRBV15 | TRBD2 | . | CATSSPSTGGRPVQYF | TGTGCCACCAGCAGCCCCTCAACGGGGGGGCGACCGGTTCAGTACTTC
TRBJ1-4 | TRBV19 | TRBD1 | . | CASNDPGQWGEKLFF | TGTGCCAGTAACGATCCGGGACAGTGGGGTGAAAAACTGTTTTTT
TRBJ1-4 | TRBV18 | TRBD1 | . | CASSPGTGGEKLFF | TGTGCCAGCTCACCCGGGACAGGGGGTGAAAAACTGTTTTTT
TRBJ2-1 | TRBV10-1 | TRBD2 | . | CASSESLLAGDNEQFF | TGCGCCAGCAGTGAGTCGCTACTAGCGGGAGACAATGAGCAGTTCTTC
TRBJ2-1 | TRBV7-9 | TRBD2 | . | CATSSGTSGTIPHNEQFF | TGTGCCACTTCTTCCGGGACTAGCGGGACCATTCCCCACAATGAGCAGTTCTTC
TRBJ2-5 | TRBV7-2 | . | . | CASAWVREETQYF | TGTGCCAGCGCTTGGGTCAGGGAAGAGACCCAGTACTTC
TRBJ2-1 | TRBV30 | . | . | CAWSVGAGSDEQFF | TGTGCCTGGAGTGTAGGGGCGGGATCCGACGAGCAGTTCTTC
TRBJ2-1 | TRBV29-1 | . | . | CSVVFEYEQFF | TGCAGCGTTGTATTTGAGTATGAGCAGTTCTTC
TRBJ2-7 | TRBV6-1 | . | . | CASSVVSGHSYEQYF | TGTGCCAGCAGTGTAGTTTCGGGCCACTCCTACGAGCAGTACTTC
TRBJ2-6 | TRBV30 | . | . | CAWRTAGANVLTF | TGTGCCTGGCGGACAGCTGGGGCCAACGTCCTGACTTTC
TRBJ1-2 | TRBV7-2 | . | . | CASSQQGSEGYTF | TGTGCCAGCAGCCAACAGGGATCAGAGGGCTACACCTTC
TRBJ2-5 | TRBV18 | . | once | CASSPLMGETQYF | TGTGCCAGCTCACCACTTATGGGAGAGACCCAGTACTTC